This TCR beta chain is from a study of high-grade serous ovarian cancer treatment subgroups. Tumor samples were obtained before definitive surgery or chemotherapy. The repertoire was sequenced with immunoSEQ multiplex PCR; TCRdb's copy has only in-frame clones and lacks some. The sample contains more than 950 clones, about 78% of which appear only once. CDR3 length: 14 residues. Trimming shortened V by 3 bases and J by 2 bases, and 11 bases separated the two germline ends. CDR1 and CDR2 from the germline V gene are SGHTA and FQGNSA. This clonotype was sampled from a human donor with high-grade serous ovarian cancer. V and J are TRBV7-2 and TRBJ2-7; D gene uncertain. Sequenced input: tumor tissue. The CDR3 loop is CASSLKGSPYEQYF. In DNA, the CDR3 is TGTGCCAGCAGCTTGAAGGGTTCGCCCTACGAGCAGTACTTC.